This TCR beta chain came from a study of T-cell memory formation after mild COVID-19. Study context: The study found TCR clusters largely donor specific. Regarding the study as a whole: Memory from before infection featured some responding clones, which suggests cross-reactive memory joined. CD4/CD8 balance characterized clones contracting day 15 to 85, and CD4+ skew characterized later expanders.

This clonotype was recorded many times. Its antigen remains unidentified. 5'RACE primed at constant segments yielded TCR alpha and TCR beta cDNA libraries bearing sample barcodes and UMIs. TCRdb re-called the 5' RACE reads through MiXCR, storing one row per CDR3 protein. The sample yields 110,000 to 150,000 distinct CDR3 sequences, more than 13% seen once. The CDR3 has 17 residues. The V gene's germline CDR1 is SEHNR and CDR2 FQNEAQ (reference sequence). Losses at the gene ends were 4 bases for V and 5 bases for J; bases not matched to a gene: 11. The specimen sequenced was PBMCs or a T cell subset sorted from them (not recorded which). The chain uses TRBV7-9 and TRBJ2-1; 10 positions match TRBD2. This TCR derives from an adult woman who had mild COVID-19 (a few samples of this study predate the infection). Cell type and time point are not known. For the CDR3, the DNA is TGTGCCAGCAGCTCGCCTGGGGAAGCGGGAGGGCACAATGAGCAGTTCTTC. Protein product: CASSSPGEAGGHNEQFF.